This T cell receptor (beta chain) was sequenced during a study of blood T cell repertoires in COVID-19. Study in general: Sites in the United States, Italy and Spain provided acute and convalescent COVID-19 samples. T cells, B-cell-depleted T cells, or PBMCs provided the cDNA or gDNA that served as material.

Germline V gives CDR1 DFQATT, CDR2 SNEGSKA (reference sequence). The V gene lost 3 bases and the J gene lost 3 bases, with 9 bases spanning the gap. This CDR3 region has 12 residues. As processed by the authors: Researchers report that nucleated cell counts were estimated from reference gene primer amplification. Sequencing used immunoSEQ multiplex PCR; TCRdb keeps in-frame clones, though not all of them. V and J calls and clone size come straight from that table; D and trimming were deduced from the DNA. The sample has more than 200,000 clones; 85% to 90% are singletons. The source material was PBMCs or T cells enriched from blood (not recorded which). This sequence joins TRBV20-1 and TRBJ2-7, with D uncertain. This sequence was found in a woman between 50 and 59 years old who had recovered from COVID-19. The CDR3 region has the DNA TGCAGTGCTAGTGCGGCAGGCTACGAGCAGTACTTC. It translates to CSASAAGYEQYF.